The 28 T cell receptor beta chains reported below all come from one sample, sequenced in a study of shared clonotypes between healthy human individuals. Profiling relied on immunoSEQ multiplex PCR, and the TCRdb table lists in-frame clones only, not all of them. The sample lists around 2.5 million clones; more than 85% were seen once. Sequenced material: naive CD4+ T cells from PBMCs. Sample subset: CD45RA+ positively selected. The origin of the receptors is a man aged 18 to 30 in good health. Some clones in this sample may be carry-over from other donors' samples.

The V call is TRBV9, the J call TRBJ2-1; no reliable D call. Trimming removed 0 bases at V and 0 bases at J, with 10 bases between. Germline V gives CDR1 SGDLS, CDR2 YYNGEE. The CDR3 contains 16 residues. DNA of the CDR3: TGTGCCAGCAGCGTAGGAGTAGCTTCCTCCTACAATGAGCAGTTCTTC. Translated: CASSVGVASSYNEQFF. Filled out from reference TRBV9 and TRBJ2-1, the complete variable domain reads DSGVTQTPKHLITATGQRVTLRCSPRSGDLSVYWYQQSLDQGLQFLIQYYNGEERAKGNILERFSAQQFPDLHSELNLSSLELGDSALYFCASSVGVASSYNEQFFGPGTRLTVL.

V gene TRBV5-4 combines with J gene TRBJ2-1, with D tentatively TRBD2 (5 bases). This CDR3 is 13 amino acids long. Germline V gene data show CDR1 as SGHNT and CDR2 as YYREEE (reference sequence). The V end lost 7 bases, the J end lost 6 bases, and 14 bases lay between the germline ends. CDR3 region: CASSQDSPNEQFF. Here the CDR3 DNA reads TGTGCCAGCTCCCAGGACTCCCCCAATGAGCAGTTCTTC.

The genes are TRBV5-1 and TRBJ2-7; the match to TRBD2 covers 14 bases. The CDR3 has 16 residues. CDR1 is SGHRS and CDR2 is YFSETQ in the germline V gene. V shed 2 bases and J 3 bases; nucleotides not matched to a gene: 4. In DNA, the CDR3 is TGCGCCAGCAGCTTAAATGGACTAGCGGGAGGCTACGAGCAGTACTTC. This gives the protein CASSLNGLAGGYEQYF.

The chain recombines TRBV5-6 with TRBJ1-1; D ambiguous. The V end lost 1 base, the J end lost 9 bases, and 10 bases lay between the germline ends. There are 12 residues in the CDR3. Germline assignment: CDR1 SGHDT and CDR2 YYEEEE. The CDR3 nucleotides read TGTGCCAGCAGCTTGCAGAGGGAAAAAGCTTTCTTT. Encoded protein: CASSLQREKAFF.

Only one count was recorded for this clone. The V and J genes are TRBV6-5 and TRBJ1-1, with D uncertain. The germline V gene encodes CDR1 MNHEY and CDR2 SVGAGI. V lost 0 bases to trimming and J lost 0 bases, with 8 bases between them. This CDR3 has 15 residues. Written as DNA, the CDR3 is TGTGCCAGCAGTTACTCGAGGCACATGAACACTGAAGCTTTCTTT. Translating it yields CASSYSRHMNTEAFF.

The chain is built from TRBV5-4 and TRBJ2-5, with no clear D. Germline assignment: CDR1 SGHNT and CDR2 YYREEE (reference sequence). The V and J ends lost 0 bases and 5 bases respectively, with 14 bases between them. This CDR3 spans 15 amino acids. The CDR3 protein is CASSLGNPSKETQYF. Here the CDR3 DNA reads TGTGCCAGCAGCTTGGGTAATCCTTCTAAGGAGACCCAGTACTTC. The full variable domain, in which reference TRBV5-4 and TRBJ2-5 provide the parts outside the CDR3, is ETGVTQSPTHLIKTRGQQVTLRCSSQSGHNTVSWYQQALGQGPQFIFQYYREEENGRGNFPPRFSGLQFPNYSSELNVNALELDDSALYLCASSLGNPSKETQYFGPGTRLLVL.

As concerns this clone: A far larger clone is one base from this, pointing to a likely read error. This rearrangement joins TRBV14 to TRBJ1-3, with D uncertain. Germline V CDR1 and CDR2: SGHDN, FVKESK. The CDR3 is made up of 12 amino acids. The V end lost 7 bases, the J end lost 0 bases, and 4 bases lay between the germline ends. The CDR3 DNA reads TGTGCCAGCACCCGCTCTGGAAACACCATATATTTT. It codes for CASTRSGNTIYF.

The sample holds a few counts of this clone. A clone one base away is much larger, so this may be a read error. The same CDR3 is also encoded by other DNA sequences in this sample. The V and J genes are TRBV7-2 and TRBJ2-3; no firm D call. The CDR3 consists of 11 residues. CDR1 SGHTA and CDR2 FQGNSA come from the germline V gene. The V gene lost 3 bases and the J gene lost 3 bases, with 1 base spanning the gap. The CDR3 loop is CASSFTDTQYF. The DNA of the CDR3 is TGTGCCAGCAGCTTTACAGATACGCAGTATTTT.

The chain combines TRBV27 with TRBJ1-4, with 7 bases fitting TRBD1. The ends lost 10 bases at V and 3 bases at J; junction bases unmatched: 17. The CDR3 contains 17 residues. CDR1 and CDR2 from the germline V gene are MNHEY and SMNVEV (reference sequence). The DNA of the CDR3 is TGTGCCACCGCAAGGGCAGGGGGGCAGGCCGCTAATGAAAAACTGTTTTTT. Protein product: CATARAGGQAANEKLFF.

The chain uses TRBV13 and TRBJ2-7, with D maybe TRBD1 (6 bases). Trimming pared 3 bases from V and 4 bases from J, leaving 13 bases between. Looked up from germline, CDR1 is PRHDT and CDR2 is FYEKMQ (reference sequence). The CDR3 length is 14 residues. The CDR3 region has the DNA TGTGCCAGCAGCTTTCGGACAGAACCATACGAGCAGTACTTC. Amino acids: CASSFRTEPYEQYF.

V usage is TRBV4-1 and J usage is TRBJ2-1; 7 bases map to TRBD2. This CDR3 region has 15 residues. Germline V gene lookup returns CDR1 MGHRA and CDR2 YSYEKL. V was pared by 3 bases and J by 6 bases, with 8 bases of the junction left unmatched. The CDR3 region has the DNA TGCGCCAGCAGCCAGTGGGGGGGGGATCGCAATGAGCAGTTCTTC. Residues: CASSQWGGDRNEQFF.

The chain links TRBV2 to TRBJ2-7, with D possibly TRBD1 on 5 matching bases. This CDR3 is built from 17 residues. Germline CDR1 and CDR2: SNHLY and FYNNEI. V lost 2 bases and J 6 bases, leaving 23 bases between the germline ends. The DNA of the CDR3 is TGTGCCAGCAGTGAATCGATTTCGCGGCAGGGAAAAATCGAGCAGTACTTC. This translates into CASSESISRQGKIEQYF. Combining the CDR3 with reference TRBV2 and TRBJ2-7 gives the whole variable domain EPEVTQTPSHQVTQMGQEVILRCVPISNHLYFYWYRQILGQKVEFLVSFYNNEISEKSEIFDDQFSVERPDGSNFTLKIRSTKLEDSAMYFCASSESISRQGKIEQYFGPGTRLTVT.

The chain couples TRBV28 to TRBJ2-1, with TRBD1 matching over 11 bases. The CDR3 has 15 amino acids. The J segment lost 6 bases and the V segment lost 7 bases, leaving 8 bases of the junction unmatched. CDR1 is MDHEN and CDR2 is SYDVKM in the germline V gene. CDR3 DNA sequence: TGTGCCAGCAATCCTTTCGGGACAGGGGGCAATGAGCAGTTCTTC. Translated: CASNPFGTGGNEQFF. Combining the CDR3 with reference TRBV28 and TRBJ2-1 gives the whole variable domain DVKVTQSSRYLVKRTGEKVFLECVQDMDHENMFWYRQDPGLGLRLIYFSYDVKMKEKGDIPEGYSVSREKKERFSLILESASTNQTSMYLCASNPFGTGGNEQFFGPGTRLTVL.

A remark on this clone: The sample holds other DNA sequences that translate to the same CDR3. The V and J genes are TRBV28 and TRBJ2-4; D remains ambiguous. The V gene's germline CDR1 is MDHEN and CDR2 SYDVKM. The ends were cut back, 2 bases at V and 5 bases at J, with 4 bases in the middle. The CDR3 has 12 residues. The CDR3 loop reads CASSLGENIQYF. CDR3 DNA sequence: TGTGCCAGCAGTTTAGGGGAAAACATTCAGTACTTC.

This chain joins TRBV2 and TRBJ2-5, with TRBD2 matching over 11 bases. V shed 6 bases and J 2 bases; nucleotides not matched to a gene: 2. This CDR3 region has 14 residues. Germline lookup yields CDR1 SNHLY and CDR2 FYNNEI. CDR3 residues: CASRGLAAQETQYF. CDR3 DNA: TGTGCCAGCAGGGGACTAGCGGCGCAAGAGACCCAGTACTTC.

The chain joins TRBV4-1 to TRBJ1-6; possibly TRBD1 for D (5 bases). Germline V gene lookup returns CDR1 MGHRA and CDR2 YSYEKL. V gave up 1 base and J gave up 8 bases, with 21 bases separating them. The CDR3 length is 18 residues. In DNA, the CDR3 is TGCGCCAGCAGCCAAGGGACTGTCGGGGCCTATTTATATTCACCCCTCCACTTT. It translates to CASSQGTVGAYLYSPLHF.

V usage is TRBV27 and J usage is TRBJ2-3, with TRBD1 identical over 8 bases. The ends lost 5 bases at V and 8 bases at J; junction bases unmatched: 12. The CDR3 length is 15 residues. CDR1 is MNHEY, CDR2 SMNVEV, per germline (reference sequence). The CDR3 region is CASSLPGQASRTQYF. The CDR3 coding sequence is TGTGCCAGCAGTCTTCCGGGACAGGCCTCCCGTACGCAGTATTTT.

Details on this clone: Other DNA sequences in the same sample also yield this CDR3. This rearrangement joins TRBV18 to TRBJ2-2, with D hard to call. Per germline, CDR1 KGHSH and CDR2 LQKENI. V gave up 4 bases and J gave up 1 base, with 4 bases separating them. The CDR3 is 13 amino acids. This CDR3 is CASSRLNTGELFF. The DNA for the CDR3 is TGTGCCAGCTCACGGCTGAACACCGGGGAGCTGTTTTTT.

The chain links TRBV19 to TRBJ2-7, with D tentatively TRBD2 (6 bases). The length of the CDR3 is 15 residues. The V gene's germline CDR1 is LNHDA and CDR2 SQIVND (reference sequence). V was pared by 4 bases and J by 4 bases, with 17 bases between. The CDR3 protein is CASSNRPGVGYEQYF. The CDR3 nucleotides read TGTGCCAGTAGTAATCGTCCGGGAGTTGGGTACGAGCAGTACTTC.

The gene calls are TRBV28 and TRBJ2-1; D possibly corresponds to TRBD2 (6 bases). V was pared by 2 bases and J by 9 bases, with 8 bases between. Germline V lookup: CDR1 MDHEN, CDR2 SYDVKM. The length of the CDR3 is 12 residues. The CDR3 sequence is CASSLRGTEQFF. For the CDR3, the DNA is TGTGCCAGCAGTTTACGGGGGACTGAGCAGTTCTTC.

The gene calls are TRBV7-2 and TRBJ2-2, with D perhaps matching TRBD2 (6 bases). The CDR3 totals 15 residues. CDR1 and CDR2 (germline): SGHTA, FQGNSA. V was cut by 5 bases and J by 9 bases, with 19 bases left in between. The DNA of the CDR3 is TGTGCCAGCAGCCCACCGGATGGCGGGGCCCGGGAGCTGTTTTTT. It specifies CASSPPDGGARELFF. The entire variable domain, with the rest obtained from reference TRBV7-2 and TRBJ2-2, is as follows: GAGVSQSPSNKVTEKGKDVELRCDPISGHTALYWYRQSLGQGLEFLIYFQGNSAPDKSGLPSDRFSAERTGGSVSTLTIQRTQQEDSAVYLCASSPPDGGARELFFGEGSRLTVL.

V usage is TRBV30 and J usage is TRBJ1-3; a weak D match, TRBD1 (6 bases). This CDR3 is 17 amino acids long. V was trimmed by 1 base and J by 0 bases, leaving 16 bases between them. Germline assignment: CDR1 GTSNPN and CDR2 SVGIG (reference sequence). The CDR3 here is CAWSEEDREFSGNTIYF. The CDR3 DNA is TGTGCCTGGAGTGAGGAGGACAGAGAGTTCTCTGGAAACACCATATATTTT.

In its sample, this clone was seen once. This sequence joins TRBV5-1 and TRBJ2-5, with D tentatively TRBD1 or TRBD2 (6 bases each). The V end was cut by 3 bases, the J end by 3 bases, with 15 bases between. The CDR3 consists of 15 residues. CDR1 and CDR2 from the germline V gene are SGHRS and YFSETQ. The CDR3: CASSSQGGIEETQYF. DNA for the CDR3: TGCGCCAGCAGCTCCCAAGGGGGGATTGAAGAGACCCAGTACTTC.

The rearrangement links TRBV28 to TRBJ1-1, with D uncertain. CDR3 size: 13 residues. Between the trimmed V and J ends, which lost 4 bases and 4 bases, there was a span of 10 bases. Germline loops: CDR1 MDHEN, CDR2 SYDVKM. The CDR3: CASSYLRATEAFF. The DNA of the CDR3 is TGTGCCAGCAGTTACCTGAGGGCCACTGAAGCTTTCTTT.

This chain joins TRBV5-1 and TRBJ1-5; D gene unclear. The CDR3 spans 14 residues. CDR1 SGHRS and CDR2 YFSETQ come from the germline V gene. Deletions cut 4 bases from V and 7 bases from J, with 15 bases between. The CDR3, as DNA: TGCGCCAGCAGCCCTCAGCCGGACGGGCAGCCCCAGCATTTT. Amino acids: CASSPQPDGQPQHF.

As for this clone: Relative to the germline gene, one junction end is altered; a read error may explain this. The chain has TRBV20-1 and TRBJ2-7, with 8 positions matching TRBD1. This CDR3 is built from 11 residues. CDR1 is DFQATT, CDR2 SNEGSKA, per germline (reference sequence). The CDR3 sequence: CSAFAGGPLSF. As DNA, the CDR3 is TGCAGTGCTTTCGCAGGGGGCCCCCTGAGCTTC.

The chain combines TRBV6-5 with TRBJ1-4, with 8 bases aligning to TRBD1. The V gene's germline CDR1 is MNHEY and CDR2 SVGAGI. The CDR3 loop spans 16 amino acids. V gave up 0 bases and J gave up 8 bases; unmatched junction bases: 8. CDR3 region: CASSYSWTGSTEKLFF. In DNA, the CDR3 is TGTGCCAGCAGTTACTCTTGGACAGGGTCGACGGAAAAACTGTTTTTT.

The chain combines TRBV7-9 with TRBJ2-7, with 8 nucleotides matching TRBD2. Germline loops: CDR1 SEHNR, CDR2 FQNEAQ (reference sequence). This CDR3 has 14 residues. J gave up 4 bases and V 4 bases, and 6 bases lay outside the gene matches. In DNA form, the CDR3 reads TGTGCCAGCAGCTCCTTAGCGGGACCATACGAGCAGTACTTC. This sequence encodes CASSSLAGPYEQYF.